The source of this TCR beta chain is a study of blood T cell repertoires in COVID-19. Study-wide context: The United States, Italy and Spain were the sources of the acute and convalescent COVID-19 samples. Sample material is recorded as cDNA or gDNA derived from T cells, B-cell-depleted T cells, or PBMCs.

Assay used: immunoSEQ multiplex PCR; TCRdb lists only in-frame clones, some missing. This sample carries 90,000 to 100,000 clones, 72% of them seen once, and the ten largest clones take around 23%. The sample taken for sequencing was peripheral blood. The sequence came from a woman aged 55-69 years in a cohort sampled during active or convalescent COVID-19.

Written as DNA, the CDR3 is TGTGCCAGCAGCTTAGAGGGACTAGCGGGGAGCAATGAGCAGTTCTTC. This gives the protein CASSLEGLAGSNEQFF. This sequence joins TRBV11-3 and TRBJ2-1; 13 nucleotides align to TRBD2. This CDR3 spans 16 amino acids. Germline V lookup: CDR1 SGHNT, CDR2 YENEEA. V dropped 0 bases and J dropped 6; count of bases not matched to a gene: 2. The full variable domain, completed using reference TRBV11-3 and TRBJ2-1, is EAGVVQSPRYKIIEKKQPVAFWCNPISGHNTLYWYLQNLGQGPELLIRYENEEAVDDSQLPKDRFSAERLKGVDSTLKIQPAELGDSAVYLCASSLEGLAGSNEQFFGPGTRLTVL.